The present TCR beta chain was sequenced within a study of blood T cell repertoires in COVID-19. Data came from immunoSEQ multiplex PCR; TCRdb stores just in-frame clones and leaves some out. The data show 200,000 to 300,000 clones, around 79% seen once. This CDR3 is built from 17 residues. Germline lookup yields CDR1 SNHLY and CDR2 FYNNEI. V was clipped by 5 bases and J by 7 bases; unmatched bases: 16. The V and J genes are TRBV2 and TRBJ2-3; 9 nucleotides align to TRBD2. Sequenced material: peripheral blood. The source is a woman older than 75 with acute or convalescent COVID-19. In DNA, the CDR3 is TGTGCCAGCAGTCAAAAGGGACTAGCAGACGGGGAGAATACGCAGTATTTT. Amino acid sequence: CASSQKGLADGENTQYF.